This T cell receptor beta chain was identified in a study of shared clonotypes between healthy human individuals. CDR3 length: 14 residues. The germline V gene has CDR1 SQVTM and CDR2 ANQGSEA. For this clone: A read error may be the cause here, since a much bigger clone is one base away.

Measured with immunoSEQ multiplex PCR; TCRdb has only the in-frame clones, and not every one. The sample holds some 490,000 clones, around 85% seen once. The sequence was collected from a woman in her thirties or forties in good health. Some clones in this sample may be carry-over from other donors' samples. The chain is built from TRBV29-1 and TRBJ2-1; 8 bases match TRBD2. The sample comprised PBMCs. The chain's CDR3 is CGVEPSGHLDEQFF. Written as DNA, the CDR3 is TGCGGCGTTGAACCTAGCGGGCATCTCGATGAGCAGTTCTTC.